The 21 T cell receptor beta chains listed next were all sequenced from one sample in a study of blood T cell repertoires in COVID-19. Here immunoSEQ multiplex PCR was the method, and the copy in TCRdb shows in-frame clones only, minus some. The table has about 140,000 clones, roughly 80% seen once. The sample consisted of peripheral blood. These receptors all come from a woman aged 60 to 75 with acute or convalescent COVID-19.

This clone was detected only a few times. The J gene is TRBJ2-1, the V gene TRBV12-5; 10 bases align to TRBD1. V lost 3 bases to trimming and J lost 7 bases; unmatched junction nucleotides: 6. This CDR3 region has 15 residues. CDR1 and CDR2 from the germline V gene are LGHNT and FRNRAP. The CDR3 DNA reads TGTGCTAGTGGTTTAGGGACAGGGGCGTCAAATGAGCAGTTCTTC. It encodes CASGLGTGASNEQFF.

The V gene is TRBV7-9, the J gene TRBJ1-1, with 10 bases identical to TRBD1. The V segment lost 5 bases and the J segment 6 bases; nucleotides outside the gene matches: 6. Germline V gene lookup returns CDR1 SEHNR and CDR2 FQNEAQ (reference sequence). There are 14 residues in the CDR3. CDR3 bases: TGTGCCAGCAGCATAGGGACAGGGGATGCTGAAGCTTTCTTT. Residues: CASSIGTGDAEAFF.

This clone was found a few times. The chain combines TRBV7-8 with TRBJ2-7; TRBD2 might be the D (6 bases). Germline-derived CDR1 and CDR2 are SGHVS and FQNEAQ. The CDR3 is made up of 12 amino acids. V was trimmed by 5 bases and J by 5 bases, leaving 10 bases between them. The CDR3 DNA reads TGTGCCAGCAGCCCACGGAGGGACGAGCAGTACTTC. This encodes CASSPRRDEQYF.

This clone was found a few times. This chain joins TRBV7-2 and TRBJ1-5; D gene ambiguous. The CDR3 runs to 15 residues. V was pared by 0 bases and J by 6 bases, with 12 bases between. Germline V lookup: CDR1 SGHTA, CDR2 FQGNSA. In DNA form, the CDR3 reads TGTGCCAGCAGCTTAGCGTCAGGTCCCCGTCAGCCCCAGCATTTT. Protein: CASSLASGPRQPQHF.

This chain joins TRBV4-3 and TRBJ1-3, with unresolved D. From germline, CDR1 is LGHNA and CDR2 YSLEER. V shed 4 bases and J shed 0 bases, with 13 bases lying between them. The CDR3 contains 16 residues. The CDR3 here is CASSLSASGSGNTIYF. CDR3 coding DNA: TGCGCCAGCAGCCTTTCGGCCTCGGGCTCTGGAAACACCATATATTTT.

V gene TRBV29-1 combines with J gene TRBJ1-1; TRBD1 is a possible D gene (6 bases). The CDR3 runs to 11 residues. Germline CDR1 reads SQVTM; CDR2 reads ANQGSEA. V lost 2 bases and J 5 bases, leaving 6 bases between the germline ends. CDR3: CSVETGTEAFF. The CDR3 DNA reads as TGCAGCGTTGAAACAGGGACTGAAGCTTTCTTT. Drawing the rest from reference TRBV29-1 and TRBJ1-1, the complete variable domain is SAVISQKPSRDICQRGTSLTIQCQVDSQVTMMFWYRQQPGQSLTLIATANQGSEATYESGFVIDKFPISRPNLTFSTLTVSNMSPEDSSIYLCSVETGTEAFFGQGTRLTVV.

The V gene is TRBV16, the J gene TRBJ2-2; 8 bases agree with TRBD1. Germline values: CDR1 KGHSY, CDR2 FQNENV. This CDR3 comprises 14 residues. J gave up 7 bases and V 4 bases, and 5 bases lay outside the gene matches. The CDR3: CASSPGQGSGELFF. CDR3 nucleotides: TGTGCCAGCAGCCCCGGACAGGGAAGCGGGGAGCTGTTTTTT.

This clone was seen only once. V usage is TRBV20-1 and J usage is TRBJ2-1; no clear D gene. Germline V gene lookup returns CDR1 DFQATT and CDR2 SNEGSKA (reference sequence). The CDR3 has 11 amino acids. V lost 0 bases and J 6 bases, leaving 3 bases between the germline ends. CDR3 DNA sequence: TGCAGTGCTAGAGATCTCAATGAGCAGTTCTTC. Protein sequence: CSARDLNEQFF.

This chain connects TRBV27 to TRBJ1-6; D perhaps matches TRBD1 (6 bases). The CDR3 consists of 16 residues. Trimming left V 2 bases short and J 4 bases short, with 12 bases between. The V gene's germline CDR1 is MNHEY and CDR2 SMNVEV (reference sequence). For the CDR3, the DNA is TGTGCCAGCAGTTTAGGGGGCATCGTTTATAATTCACCCCTCCACTTT. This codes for CASSLGGIVYNSPLHF.

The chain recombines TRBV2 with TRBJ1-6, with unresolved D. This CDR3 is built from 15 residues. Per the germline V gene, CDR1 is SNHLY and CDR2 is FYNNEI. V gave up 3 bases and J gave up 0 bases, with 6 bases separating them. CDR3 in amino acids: CASSERSSYNSPLHF. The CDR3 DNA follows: TGTGCCAGCAGTGAGAGGAGCTCCTATAATTCACCCCTCCACTTT. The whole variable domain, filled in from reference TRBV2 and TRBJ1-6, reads EPEVTQTPSHQVTQMGQEVILRCVPISNHLYFYWYRQILGQKVEFLVSFYNNEISEKSEIFDDQFSVERPDGSNFTLKIRSTKLEDSAMYFCASSERSSYNSPLHFGNGTRLTVT.

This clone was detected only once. CDR3 nucleotides: TGTGCCAGCAGCCCCCTGGCGGGAGCTAGGAATGAGCAGTTCTTC. Protein: CASSPLAGARNEQFF. This chain links TRBV7-3 with TRBJ2-1, with 7 bases matching TRBD2. CDR1 is SGHTA and CDR2 is FQGTGA in the germline V gene. This CDR3 contains 15 residues. J gave up 7 bases and V 5 bases, and 11 bases lay outside the gene matches. The whole variable domain, filled in from reference TRBV7-3 and TRBJ2-1, reads GAGVSQTPSNKVTEKGKYVELRCDPISGHTALYWYRQSLGQGPEFLIYFQGTGAADDSGLPNDRFFAVRPEGSVSTLKIQRTERGDSAVYLCASSPLAGARNEQFFGPGTRLTVL.

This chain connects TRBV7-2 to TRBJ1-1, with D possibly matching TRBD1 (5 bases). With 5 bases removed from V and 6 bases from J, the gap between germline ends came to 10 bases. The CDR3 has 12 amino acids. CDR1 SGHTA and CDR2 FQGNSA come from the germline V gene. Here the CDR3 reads CASSGRDSEAFF. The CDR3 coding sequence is TGTGCCAGCAGCGGCCGGGACTCTGAAGCTTTCTTT.

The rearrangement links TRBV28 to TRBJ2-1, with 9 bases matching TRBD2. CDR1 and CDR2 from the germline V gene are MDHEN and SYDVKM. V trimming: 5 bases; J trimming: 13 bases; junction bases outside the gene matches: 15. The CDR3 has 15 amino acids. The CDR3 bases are TGTGCCAGCAGTCCTGGCTTAGGGGATAGCGGGGGCCAGTTCTTC. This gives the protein CASSPGLGDSGGQFF.

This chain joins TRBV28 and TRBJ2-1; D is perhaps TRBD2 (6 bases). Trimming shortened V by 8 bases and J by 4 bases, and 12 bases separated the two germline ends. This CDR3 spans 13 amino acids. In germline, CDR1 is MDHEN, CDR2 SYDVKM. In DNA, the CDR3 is TGTGCCAGCGGCACTAGCAGTTACAATGAGCAGTTCTTC. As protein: CASGTSSYNEQFF.

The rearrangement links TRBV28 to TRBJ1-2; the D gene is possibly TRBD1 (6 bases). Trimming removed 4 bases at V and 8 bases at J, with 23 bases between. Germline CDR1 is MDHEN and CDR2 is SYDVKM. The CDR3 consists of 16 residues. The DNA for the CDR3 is TGTGCCAGCAGTTCTCCACACCATAATACAGGGTTGGGCTACACCTTC. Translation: CASSSPHHNTGLGYTF.

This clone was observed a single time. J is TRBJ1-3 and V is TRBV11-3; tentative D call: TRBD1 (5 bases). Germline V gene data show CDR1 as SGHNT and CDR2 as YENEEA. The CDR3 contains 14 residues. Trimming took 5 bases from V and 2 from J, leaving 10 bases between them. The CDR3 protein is CASSGALAGNTIYF. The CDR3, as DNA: TGTGCCAGCAGCGGGGCGCTGGCTGGAAACACCATATATTTT.

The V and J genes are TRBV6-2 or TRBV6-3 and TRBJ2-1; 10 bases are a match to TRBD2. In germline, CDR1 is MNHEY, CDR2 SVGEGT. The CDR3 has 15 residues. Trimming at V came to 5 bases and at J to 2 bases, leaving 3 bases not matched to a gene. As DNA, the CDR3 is TGTGCCAGCAGTGAGCGGGAGGGCACCTACAATGAGCAGTTCTTC. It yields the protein CASSEREGTYNEQFF.

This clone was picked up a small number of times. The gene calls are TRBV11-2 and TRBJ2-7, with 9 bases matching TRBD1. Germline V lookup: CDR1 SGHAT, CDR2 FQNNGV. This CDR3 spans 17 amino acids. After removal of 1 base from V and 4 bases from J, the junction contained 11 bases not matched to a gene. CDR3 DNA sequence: TGTGCCAGCAGCTTAGTTGGGATCGGGACAGGGAATTACGAGCAGTACTTC. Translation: CASSLVGIGTGNYEQYF.

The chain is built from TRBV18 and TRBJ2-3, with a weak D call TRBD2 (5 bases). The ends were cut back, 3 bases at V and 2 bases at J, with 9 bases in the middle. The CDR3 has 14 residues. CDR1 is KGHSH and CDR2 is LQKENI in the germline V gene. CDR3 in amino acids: CASSPGIDTDTQYF. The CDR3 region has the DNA TGTGCCAGCTCACCCGGGATCGACACAGATACGCAGTATTTT.

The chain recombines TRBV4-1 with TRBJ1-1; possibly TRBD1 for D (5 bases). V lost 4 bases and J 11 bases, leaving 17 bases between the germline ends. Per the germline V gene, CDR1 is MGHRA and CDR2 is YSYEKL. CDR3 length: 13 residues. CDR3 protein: CASSPGPSTVAFF. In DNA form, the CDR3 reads TGCGCCAGCAGCCCAGGGCCATCCACGGTGGCTTTCTTT.

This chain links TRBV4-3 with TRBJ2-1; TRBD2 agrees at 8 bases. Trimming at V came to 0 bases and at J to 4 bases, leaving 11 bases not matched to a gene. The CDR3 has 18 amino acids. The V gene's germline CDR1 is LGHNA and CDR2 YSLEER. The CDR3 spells CASSQDWGLVDLYNEQFF. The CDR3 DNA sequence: TGCGCCAGCAGCCAAGATTGGGGACTAGTGGACTTATACAATGAGCAGTTCTTC.